The subject of this entry is one T cell receptor beta chain. The data derive from a study of cytomegalovirus exposure and HLA in healthy donors. Primers: 60 Vbeta forward and 13 Jbeta reverse. Profiling relied on immunoSEQ multiplex PCR, and the TCRdb table lists in-frame clones only, not all of them. Of about 170,000 clones listed, 85% are singletons. With V trimmed by 6 bases and J by 5 bases, 8 bases remained unmatched. The CDR3 totals 14 residues. Per germline, CDR1 ENHRY and CDR2 SYGVKD. This receptor was obtained from a boy aged 2-9 years in good health and CMV-seronegative. The chain has TRBV10-3 and TRBJ2-7; 9 bases are a match to TRBD1. Material: PBMCs. The CDR3 region is CAIRSGTGSNEQYF. DNA of the CDR3: TGTGCCATCAGATCCGGGACAGGGAGTAACGAGCAGTACTTC.